This T cell receptor beta chain originates from a study of pediatric ulcerative colitis. This clone was seen a few times. Trimming shortened V by 4 bases and J by 0 bases, and 13 bases separated the two germline ends. Germline V gene lookup returns CDR1 SGDLS and CDR2 YYNGEE. The CDR3 extends over 15 amino acids. Clones were sequenced by immunoSEQ multiplex PCR, and TCRdb holds only the in-frame ones, with some missing. The table lists 36,000 or so clones, around 78% of them singletons. During colonoscopy, one to two rectal pinch biopsies were collected. Ulcerative colitis patients received no immunosuppressive medication before the diagnostic colonoscopy.

The sequencing input was gut tissue. This TCR derives from a boy between 5 and 17 years old with moderate ulcerative colitis. The chain combines TRBV9 with TRBJ1-1; D unresolved. This chain's CDR3 is CASSSSAGMNTEAFF. The CDR3 DNA reads TGTGCCAGCAGCTCCTCCGCCGGGATGAACACTGAAGCTTTCTTT.